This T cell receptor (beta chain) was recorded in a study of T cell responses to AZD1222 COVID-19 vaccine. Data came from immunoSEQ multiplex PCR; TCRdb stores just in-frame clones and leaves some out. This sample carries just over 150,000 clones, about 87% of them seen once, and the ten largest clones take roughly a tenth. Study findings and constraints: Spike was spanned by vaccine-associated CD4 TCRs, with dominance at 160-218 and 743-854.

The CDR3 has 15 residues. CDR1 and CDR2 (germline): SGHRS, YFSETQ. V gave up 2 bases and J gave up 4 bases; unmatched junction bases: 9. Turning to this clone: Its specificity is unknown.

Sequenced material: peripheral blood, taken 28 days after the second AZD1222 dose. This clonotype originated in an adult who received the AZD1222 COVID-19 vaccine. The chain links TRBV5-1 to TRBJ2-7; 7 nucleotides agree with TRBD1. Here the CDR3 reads CASSFGTVPLYEQYF. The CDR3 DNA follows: TGCGCCAGCAGCTTTGGGACAGTCCCTTTATACGAGCAGTACTTC.